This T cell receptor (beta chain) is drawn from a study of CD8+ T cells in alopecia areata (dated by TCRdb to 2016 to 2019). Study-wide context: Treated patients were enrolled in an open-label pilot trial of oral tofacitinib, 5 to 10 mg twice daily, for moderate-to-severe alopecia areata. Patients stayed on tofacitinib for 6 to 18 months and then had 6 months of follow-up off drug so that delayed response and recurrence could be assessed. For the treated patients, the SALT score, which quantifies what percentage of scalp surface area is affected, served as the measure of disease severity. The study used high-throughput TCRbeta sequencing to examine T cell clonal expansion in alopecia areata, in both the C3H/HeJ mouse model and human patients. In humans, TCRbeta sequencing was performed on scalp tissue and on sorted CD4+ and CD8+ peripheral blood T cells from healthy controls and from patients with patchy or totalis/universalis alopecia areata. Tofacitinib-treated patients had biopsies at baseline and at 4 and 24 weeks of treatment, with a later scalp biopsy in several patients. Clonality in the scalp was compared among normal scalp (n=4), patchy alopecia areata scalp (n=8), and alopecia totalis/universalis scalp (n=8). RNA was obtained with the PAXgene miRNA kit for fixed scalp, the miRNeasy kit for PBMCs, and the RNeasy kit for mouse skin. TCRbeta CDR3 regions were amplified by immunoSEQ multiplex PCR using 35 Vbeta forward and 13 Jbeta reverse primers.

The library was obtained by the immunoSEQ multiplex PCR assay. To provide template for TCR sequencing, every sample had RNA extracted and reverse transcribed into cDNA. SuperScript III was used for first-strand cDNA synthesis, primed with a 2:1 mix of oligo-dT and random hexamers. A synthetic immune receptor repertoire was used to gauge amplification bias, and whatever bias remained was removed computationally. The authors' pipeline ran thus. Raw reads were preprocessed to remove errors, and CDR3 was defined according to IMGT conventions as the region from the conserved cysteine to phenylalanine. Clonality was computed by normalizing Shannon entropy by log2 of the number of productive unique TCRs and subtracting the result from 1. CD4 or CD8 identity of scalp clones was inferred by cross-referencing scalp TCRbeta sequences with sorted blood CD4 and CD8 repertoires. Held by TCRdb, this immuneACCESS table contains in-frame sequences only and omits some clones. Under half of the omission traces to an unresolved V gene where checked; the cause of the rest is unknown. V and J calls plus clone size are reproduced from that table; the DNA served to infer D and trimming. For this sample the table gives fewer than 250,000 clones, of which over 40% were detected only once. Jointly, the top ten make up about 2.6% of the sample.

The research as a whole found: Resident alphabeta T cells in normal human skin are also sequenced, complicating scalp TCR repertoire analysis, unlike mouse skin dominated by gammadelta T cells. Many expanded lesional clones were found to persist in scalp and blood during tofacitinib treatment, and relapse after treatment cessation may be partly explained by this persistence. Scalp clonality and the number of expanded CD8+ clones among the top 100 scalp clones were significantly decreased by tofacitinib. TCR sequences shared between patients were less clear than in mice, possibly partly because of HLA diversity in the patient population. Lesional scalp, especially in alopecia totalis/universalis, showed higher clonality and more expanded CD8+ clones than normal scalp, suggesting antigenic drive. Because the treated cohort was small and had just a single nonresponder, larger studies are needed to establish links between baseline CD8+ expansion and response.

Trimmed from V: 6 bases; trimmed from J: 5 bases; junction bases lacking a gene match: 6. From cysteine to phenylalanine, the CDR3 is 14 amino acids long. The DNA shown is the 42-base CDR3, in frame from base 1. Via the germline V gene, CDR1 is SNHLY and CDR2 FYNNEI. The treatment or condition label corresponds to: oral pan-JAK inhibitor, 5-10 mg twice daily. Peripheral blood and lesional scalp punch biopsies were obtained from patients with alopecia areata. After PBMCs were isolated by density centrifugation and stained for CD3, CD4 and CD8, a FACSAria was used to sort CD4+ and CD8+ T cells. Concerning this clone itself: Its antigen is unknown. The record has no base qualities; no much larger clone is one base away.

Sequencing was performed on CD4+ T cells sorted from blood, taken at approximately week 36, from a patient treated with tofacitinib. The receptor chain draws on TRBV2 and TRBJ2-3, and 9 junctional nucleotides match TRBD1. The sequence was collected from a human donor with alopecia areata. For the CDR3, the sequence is CASRNQDRGDTQYF. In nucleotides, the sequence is TGTGCCAGCAGAAATCAGGACAGGGGAGATACGCAGTATTTT.